This T cell receptor (beta chain) was identified during a study of vaccination and CD4 T cells after COVID-19 (dated by TCRdb to about 2022). General notes on the study: Every convalescent patient had a positive nasal swab PCR test for SARS-CoV-2, with mild disease in about nine patients and severe disease in one. The convalescent cohort included six males and four females, with two Hispanic individuals, seven Caucasians, two Asians and one multiracial person. Participants received two doses of either the Pfizer-BioNTech BNT162b2 vaccine (n=8) or the Moderna mRNA-1273 vaccine (n=2). Post-COVID blood samples were collected from convalescent patients a median of about 92 days after diagnosis, with a range of about 35 to 161 days. Post-vaccine blood samples were taken a median of roughly 75 days after the second vaccine dose, with a range of about 14 to 241 days. Culture stimuli were overlapping spike peptide pools from SARS-CoV-2 and from the common cold coronaviruses HCoV-NL63, HCoV-OC43 and HCoV-229E. As controls, cultures received a CEFX viral epitope pool (the positive control), an HIV-1 Nef peptide pool (the negative control), or no peptide at all. The spike-specific CD4+ TCR repertoire was compared before and after mRNA vaccination in over nine COVID-19 convalescent patients and a handful of infection-naive healthy vaccine recipients. The investigation overall reported the following: The number of convalescent patients in the study was relatively small, and the study did not examine early timepoints following natural infection. Among the post-vaccine SARS-CoV-2-reactive clones in convalescent patients, a median approximately 90% showed up only after vaccination, which suggests vaccine-specific priming. In convalescent patients, nearly all vaccine-specific clones (304 of 307) were found to be mono-reactive for SARS-CoV-2 spike rather than cross-reactive with common cold coronaviruses. An increase in the median number of SARS-CoV-2-reactive clonotypes from approximately 23 after infection to roughly 39 after vaccination was observed, but the change was not found to be significant.

V lost 4 bases and J lost 10 bases; the stretch between them is 17 bases long. The CDR3 measures 13 amino acids from cysteine to phenylalanine. Only the CDR3 region is kept as DNA, spanning 39 bases read in frame from base 1. As encoded in the germline V gene (reference sequence), CDR1 is DFQATT while CDR2 is SNEGSKA. Receptor amplification or capture employed PCR. DNA from cultured CD4+ T cells was subjected to TCR sequencing with the Oncomine TCR Beta short-read assay at the Johns Hopkins FTIC core. Genomic DNA was extracted from the cultured CD4+ T cells with the QIAamp micro DNA kit. Oncomine TCR Beta libraries from cultured CD4+ T cells were pooled with unique dual indexes and sequenced on an Illumina iSeq 100. As for the authors' bioinformatics: Non-productive sequences were removed, and CDR3s not starting with C, not ending with F or W, or shorter than 7 amino acids were discarded. Antigen-specific clonotypes were identified using the MANAFEST web application through comparison of peptide-stimulated wells with reference and other culture wells. To be called positive, a clone needed an FDR below 0.05, an odds ratio above 5, and a productive frequency above 0.1% in at least two of three replicate wells. Clonotypes that were significantly expanded in both SARS-CoV-2 spike wells and at least one common cold coronavirus spike condition were defined as cross-reactive. Similarity between CDR3 sequences was evaluated in R version 3.6.1 using Levenshtein distances (stringdist) and unrooted phylogenetic trees (ape). The public reads were reprocessed in TCRdb via fastp at Q25 and MiXCR, keeping in-frame beta chains. Entries are consolidated by CDR3 protein sequence, retaining the most common genes and DNA. TCRdb, not the original authors, processed these V and J calls. This sample gives about 7,100 distinct CDR3 sequences in total; 66% of them show up just once. The top ten constitute about 24% of the sample.

Concerning this clonotype: Its antigen specificity is not known. One base away there is no much larger clone; base qualities are not given.

The treatment or condition label on this specimen signifies: approximately nine-day PBMC culture with coronavirus spike peptide pools or control peptides (ViraFEST assay). The ViraFEST assay, used in the study, expanded antigen-specific T cells with peptide pools and then identified the expanded clonotypes through TCR sequencing. The convalescent patients' positive SARS-CoV-2 PCR tests fell between March and December 2020, which was before the Alpha, Beta and Delta variants emerged in the United States. Each well held roughly 2 million PBMCs cultured in IMDM containing approximately 5.3% human AB serum and around 9.2 IU/ml IL-2, with 10 ug/ml peptide pools added. Half of the culture medium was replaced with fresh IL-2-containing medium on days 3 and 7. After roughly 9 days of culture, CD4+ T cells were isolated by negative selection with the EasySep CD4+ T cell isolation kit. Ficoll-Paque Plus gradient centrifugation was used to isolate PBMCs from whole blood, and the isolated PBMCs were then either used fresh or cryopreserved at -140C. Culture conditions were generally each tested in triplicate wells.

This receptor was identified in a human donor who had recovered from COVID-19. The chain is made from TRBV20-1 and TRBJ2-1; the D gene is not confidently resolved. The specimen was CD4+ T cells from blood, cultured in vitro. The CDR3 amino acid sequence is: CSATLSRAGEQFF. The nucleotides are TGCAGTGCTACCCTTTCTCGGGCTGGCGAGCAGTTCTTC.